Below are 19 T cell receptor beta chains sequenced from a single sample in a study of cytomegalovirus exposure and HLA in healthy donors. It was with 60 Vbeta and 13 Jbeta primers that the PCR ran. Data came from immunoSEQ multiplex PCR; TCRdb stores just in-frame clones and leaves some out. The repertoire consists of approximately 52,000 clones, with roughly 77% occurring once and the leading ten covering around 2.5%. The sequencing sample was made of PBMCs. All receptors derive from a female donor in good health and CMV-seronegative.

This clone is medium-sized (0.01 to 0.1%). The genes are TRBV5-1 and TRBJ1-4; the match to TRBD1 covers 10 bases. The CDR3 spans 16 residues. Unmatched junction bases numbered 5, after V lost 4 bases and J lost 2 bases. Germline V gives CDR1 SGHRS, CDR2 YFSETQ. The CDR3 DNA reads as TGCGCCAGCAGCAGACAGGGGGCTGTGACTAATGAAAAACTGTTTTTT. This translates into CASSRQGAVTNEKLFF.

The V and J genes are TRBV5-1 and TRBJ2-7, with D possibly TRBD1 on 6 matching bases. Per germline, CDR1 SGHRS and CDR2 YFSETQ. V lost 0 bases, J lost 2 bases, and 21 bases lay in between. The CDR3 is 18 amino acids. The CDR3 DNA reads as TGCGCCAGCAGCTTGGGCAGCAAGACGGACAGTAATCCCTACGAGCAGTACTTC. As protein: CASSLGSKTDSNPYEQYF.

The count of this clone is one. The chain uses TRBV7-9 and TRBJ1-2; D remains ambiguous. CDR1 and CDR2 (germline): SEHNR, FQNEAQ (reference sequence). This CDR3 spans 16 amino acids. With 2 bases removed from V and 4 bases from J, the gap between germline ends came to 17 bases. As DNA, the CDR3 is TGTGCCAGCAGCTTAATCGGCCCGCAGGCCGTCTATGGCTACACCTTC. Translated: CASSLIGPQAVYGYTF. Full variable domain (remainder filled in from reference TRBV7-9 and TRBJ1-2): DTGVSQNPRHKITKRGQNVTFRCDPISEHNRLYWYRQTLGQGPEFLTYFQNEAQLEKSRLLSDRFSAERPKGSFSTLEIQRTEQGDSAMYLCASSLIGPQAVYGYTFGSGTRLTVV.

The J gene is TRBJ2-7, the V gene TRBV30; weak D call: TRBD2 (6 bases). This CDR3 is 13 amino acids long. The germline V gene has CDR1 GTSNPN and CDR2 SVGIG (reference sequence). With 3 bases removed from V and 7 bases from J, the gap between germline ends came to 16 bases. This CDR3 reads CAWRPGTGGEQYF. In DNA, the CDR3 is TGTGCCTGGAGGCCCGGGACTGGGGGGGAGCAGTACTTC.

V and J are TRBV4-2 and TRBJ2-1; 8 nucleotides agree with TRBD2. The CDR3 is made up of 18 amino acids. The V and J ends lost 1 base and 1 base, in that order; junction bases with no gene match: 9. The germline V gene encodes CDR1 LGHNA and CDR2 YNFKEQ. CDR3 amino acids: CASSQGRIGRGSYNEQFF. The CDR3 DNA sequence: TGTGCCAGCAGCCAAGGCAGGATCGGGAGGGGGTCCTACAATGAGCAGTTCTTC.

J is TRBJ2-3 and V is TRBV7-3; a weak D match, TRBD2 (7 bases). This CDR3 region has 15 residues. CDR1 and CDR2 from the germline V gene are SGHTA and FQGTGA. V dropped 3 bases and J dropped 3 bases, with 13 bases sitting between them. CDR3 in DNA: TGTGCCAGCAGCTTTGTGGGGGGGCGAACAGATACGCAGTATTTT. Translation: CASSFVGGRTDTQYF.

CDR3 nucleotides: TGCGCCAGCAGCTCGAACCCCGGGACAGAAGAGACCCAGTACTTC. This codes for CASSSNPGTEETQYF. The chain employs TRBV5-1 and TRBJ2-5; 7 bases map to TRBD1. With 3 bases clipped from V and 3 bases from J, the junction kept 8 bases outside the gene matches. Per germline, CDR1 SGHRS and CDR2 YFSETQ. The CDR3 spans 15 residues.

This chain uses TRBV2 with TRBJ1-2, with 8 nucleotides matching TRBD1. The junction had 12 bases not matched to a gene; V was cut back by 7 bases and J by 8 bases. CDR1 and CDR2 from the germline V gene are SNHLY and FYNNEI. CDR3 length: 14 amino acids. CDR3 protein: CASIFQGARRGYTF. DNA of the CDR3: TGTGCCAGCATCTTCCAGGGGGCTAGGAGGGGCTACACCTTC.

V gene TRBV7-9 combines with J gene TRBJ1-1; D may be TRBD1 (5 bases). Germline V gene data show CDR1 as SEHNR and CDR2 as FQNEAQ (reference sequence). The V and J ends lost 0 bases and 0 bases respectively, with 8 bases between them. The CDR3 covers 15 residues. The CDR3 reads CASSLARGLNTEAFF. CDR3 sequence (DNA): TGTGCCAGCAGCTTAGCGCGGGGGTTGAACACTGAAGCTTTCTTT.

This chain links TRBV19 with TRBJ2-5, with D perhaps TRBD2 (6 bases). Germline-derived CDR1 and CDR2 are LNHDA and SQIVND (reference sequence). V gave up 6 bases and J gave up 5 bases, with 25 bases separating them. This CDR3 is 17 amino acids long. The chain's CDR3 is CASSHPSGREYGETQYF. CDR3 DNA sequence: TGTGCCAGTAGCCACCCCTCCGGACGGGAGTACGGGGAGACCCAGTACTTC.

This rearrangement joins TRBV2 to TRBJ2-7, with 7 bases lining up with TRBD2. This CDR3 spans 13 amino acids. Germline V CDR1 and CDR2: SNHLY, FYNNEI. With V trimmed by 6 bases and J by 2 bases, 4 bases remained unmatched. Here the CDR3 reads CASSVGTTYEQYF. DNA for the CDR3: TGTGCCAGCAGCGTGGGGACTACCTACGAGCAGTACTTC.

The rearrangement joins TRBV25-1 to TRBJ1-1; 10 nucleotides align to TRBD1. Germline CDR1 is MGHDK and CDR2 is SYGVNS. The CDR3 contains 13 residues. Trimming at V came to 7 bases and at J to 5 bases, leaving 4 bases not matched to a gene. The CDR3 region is CASIRTGGTEAFF. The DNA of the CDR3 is TGTGCCAGCATCAGGACAGGGGGGACTGAAGCTTTCTTT.

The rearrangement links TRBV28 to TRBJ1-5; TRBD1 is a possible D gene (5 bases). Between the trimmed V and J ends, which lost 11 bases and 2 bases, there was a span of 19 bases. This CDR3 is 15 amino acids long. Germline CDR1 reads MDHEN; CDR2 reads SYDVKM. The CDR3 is CAARDAGGGNQPQHF. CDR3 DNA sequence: TGTGCCGCCCGAGACGCCGGGGGTGGCAATCAGCCCCAGCATTTT.

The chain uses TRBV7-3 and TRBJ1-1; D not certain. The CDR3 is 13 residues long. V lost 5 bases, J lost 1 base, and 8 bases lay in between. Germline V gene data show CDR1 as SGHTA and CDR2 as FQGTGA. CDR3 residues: CASSRRSNTEAFF. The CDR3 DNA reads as TGTGCCAGCAGCCGCCGGTCGAACACTGAAGCTTTCTTT. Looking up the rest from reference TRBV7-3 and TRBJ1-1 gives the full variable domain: GAGVSQTPSNKVTEKGKYVELRCDPISGHTALYWYRQSLGQGPEFLIYFQGTGAADDSGLPNDRFFAVRPEGSVSTLKIQRTERGDSAVYLCASSRRSNTEAFFGQGTRLTVV.

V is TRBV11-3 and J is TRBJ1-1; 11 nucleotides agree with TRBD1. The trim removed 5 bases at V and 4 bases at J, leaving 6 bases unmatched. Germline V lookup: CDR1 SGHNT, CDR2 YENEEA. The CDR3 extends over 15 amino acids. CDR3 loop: CASSAGTGGGTEAFF. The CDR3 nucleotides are TGTGCCAGCAGCGCCGGGACAGGGGGTGGCACTGAAGCTTTCTTT.

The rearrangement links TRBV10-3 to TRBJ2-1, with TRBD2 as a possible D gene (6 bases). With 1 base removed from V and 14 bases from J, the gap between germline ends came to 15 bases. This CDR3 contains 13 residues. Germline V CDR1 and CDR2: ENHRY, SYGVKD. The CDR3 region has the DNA TGTGCCATCAGTGAGTTCGGCGGGACGGGCGAGTTCTTC. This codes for CAISEFGGTGEFF.

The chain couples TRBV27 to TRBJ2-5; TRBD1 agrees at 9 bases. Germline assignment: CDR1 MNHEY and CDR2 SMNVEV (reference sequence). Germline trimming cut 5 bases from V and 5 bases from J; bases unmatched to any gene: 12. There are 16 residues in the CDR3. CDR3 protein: CASSPPLDRGKETQYF. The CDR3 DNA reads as TGTGCCAGCAGTCCTCCCCTGGACAGGGGAAAGGAGACCCAGTACTTC.

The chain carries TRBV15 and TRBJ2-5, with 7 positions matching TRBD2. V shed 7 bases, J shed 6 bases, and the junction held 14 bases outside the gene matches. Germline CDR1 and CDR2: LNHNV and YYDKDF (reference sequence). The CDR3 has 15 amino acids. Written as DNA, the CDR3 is TGTGCCACCAAGGTGTCGGACCCCGGGAGGAAGACCCAGTACTTC. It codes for CATKVSDPGRKTQYF. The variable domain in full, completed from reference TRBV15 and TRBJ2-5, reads DAMVIQNPRYQVTQFGKPVTLSCSQTLNHNVMYWYQQKSSQAPKLLFHYYDKDFNNEADTPDNFQSRRPNTSFCFLDIRSPGLGDTAMYLCATKVSDPGRKTQYFGPGTRLLVL.

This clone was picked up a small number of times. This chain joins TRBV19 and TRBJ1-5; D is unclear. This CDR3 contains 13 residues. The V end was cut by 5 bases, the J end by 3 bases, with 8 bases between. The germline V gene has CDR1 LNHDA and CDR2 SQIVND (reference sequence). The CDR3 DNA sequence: TGTGCCAGTAGTGCGGGGAACAATCAGCCCCAGCATTTT. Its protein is CASSAGNNQPQHF.